The next 29 T cell receptor beta chains were all read from a single sample in a study of blood T cells in healthy people across ages. A second PCR of about 7 to 12 cycles used a sample-barcoded 5' primer and a J-beta primer mix. TCRdb reprocessed the 5' RACE reads with MiXCR, giving one entry per CDR3 protein. The table includes about 730,000 distinct CDR3 sequences, around 46% detected once. The sample taken for sequencing was blood. These receptors all stem from an older woman in good health.

The V gene is TRBV9, the J gene TRBJ2-3; 7 bases are shared with TRBD1. The CDR3 is 15 amino acids. V was clipped by 0 bases and J by 6 bases; unmatched bases: 7. Germline loops: CDR1 SGDLS, CDR2 YYNGEE. CDR3 in amino acids: CASSVDGTARDTQYF. CDR3 sequence (DNA): TGTGCCAGCAGCGTAGACGGGACAGCGAGGGATACGCAGTATTTT.

CDR3 amino acids: CASSPDRAAQPQHF. The CDR3, as DNA: TGTGCCAGCTCACCAGACAGGGCAGCTCAGCCCCAGCATTTT. The rearrangement links TRBV18 to TRBJ1-5, with TRBD1 matching over 7 bases. V lost 2 bases to trimming and J lost 6 bases; unmatched junction nucleotides: 4. There are 14 residues in the CDR3. Germline V gives CDR1 KGHSH, CDR2 LQKENI.

The rearrangement joins TRBV20-1 to TRBJ2-7; unclear D gene. Per the germline V gene, CDR1 is DFQATT and CDR2 is SNEGSKA (reference sequence). The length of the CDR3 is 13 residues. Trimming stripped 1 base from V and 3 bases from J, with 10 bases between. CDR3 sequence reads: CSARVTAVYEQYF. CDR3 coding DNA: TGCAGTGCTAGAGTGACGGCCGTCTACGAGCAGTACTTC.

The V gene is TRBV4-1, the J gene TRBJ1-2; a weak D match, TRBD1 (6 bases). Trimming shortened V by 5 bases and J by 8 bases, and 18 bases separated the two germline ends. Looked up from germline, CDR1 is MGHRA and CDR2 is YSYEKL. This CDR3 spans 14 amino acids. DNA of the CDR3: TGCGCCAGCAGCTCCCCGGGTGGGGGGCGAGGCTACACCTTC. Amino acid sequence: CASSSPGGGRGYTF.

This clonotype was recorded a few times. This chain uses TRBV7-3 with TRBJ2-3; D is perhaps TRBD1 (5 bases). This CDR3 is 14 amino acids long. From germline, CDR1 is SGHTA and CDR2 FQGTGA. V was pared by 5 bases and J by 1 base, with 10 bases between. The CDR3 region has the DNA TGTGCCAGCAGCACAGGATCAGGCACAGATACGCAGTATTTT. Encoded protein: CASSTGSGTDTQYF.

The genes are TRBV30 and TRBJ1-1; tentative D call: TRBD1 (5 bases). Germline-derived CDR1 and CDR2 are GTSNPN and SVGIG (reference sequence). The CDR3 totals 13 residues. Trimming pared 2 bases from V and 9 bases from J, leaving 16 bases between. CDR3 bases: TGTGCCTGGAGTACTGGCGGGACTCGTCAAGCTTTCTTT. Its protein product is CAWSTGGTRQAFF.

The V call is TRBV20-1, the J call TRBJ1-2; D remains unclear. In germline, CDR1 is DFQATT, CDR2 SNEGSKA (reference sequence). CDR3 length: 11 amino acids. Trimming left V 3 bases short and J 5 bases short, with 7 bases between. CDR3 in amino acids: CSASPGYGYTF. CDR3 sequence (DNA): TGCAGTGCTAGTCCTGGTTATGGCTACACCTTC.

This clonotype turned up a few times. The rearrangement uses TRBV6-2 or TRBV6-3 and TRBJ1-1; D gene ambiguous. Germline V gene data show CDR1 as MNHEY and CDR2 as SVGEGT. V lost 1 base and J lost 3, with 6 bases in between. The CDR3 sequence is 13 residues long. The CDR3 sequence is CASSYLGYTEAFF. CDR3 DNA: TGTGCCAGCAGTTACTTAGGGTACACTGAAGCTTTCTTT.

Remarks on this clonotype: Being one base from a much bigger clone, this may be a read error. V is TRBV5-5 and J is TRBJ2-5; 8 nucleotides line up with TRBD1. The better agreement between TRBJ2-7 and the DNA end casts doubt on the J call. Germline V gene lookup returns CDR1 SGHKS and CDR2 YYEKEE (reference sequence). CDR3 length: 14 residues. The CDR3 protein is CASGPLDRVYEQYF. DNA of the CDR3: TGTGCCAGCGGCCCCTTGGACAGGGTCTACGAGCAGTACTTC.

A few counts support this clonotype. This chain joins TRBV6-6 and TRBJ2-5, with TRBD2 matching 13 bases. The tail of the sequence fits TRBJ2-7 better, so the J call may be wrong. CDR3 length: 15 residues. Germline lookup yields CDR1 MNHNY and CDR2 SVGAGI (reference sequence). The CDR3 DNA follows: TGTGCCAGCAGTTACCCCGGACTAGCGGGGGACGAGCAGTACTTC. This gives the protein CASSYPGLAGDEQYF.

The rearrangement joins TRBV18 to TRBJ2-7; D possibly matches TRBD1 or TRBD2 (5 bases each). V was pared by 4 bases and J by 5 bases, with 12 bases between. The CDR3 sequence is 13 residues long. Germline CDR1 reads KGHSH; CDR2 reads LQKENI. The CDR3 nucleotides are TGTGCCAGCTCACGGAACGGGGACCACGAGCAGTACTTC. Its protein product is CASSRNGDHEQYF.

This clonotype has ten or more counts. The V call is TRBV18, the J call TRBJ1-1; D call uncertain. CDR3 length: 13 amino acids. The germline V gene has CDR1 KGHSH and CDR2 LQKENI. Trimming removed 8 bases at V and 1 base at J, with 11 bases between. The CDR3 region is CASSPRGNTEAFF. The DNA of the CDR3 is TGTGCCAGCAGCCCACGGGGGAACACTGAAGCTTTCTTT.

The chain links TRBV27 to TRBJ1-2, with a possible D match to TRBD1 (6 bases). This CDR3 is 15 amino acids long. CDR1 and CDR2 (germline): MNHEY, SMNVEV (reference sequence). V lost 4 bases and J 0 bases, leaving 12 bases between the germline ends. Written as DNA, the CDR3 is TGTGCCAGCAGTTATACAGGGAAAGCTAACTATGGCTACACCTTC. Amino acid sequence: CASSYTGKANYGYTF.

The V gene is TRBV20-1, the J gene TRBJ1-1; D is unresolved. The germline V gene encodes CDR1 DFQATT and CDR2 SNEGSKA (reference sequence). This CDR3 is built from 12 residues. With 4 bases removed from V and 1 base from J, the gap between germline ends came to 7 bases. CDR3 in DNA: TGCAGTGCTAAACAGCCGAACACTGAAGCTTTCTTT. Residues: CSAKQPNTEAFF.

This clonotype came up many times. The V call is TRBV29-1, the J call TRBJ2-7; D gene uncertain. From germline, CDR1 is SQVTM and CDR2 ANQGSEA. Deletions cut 6 bases from V and 5 bases from J, with 11 bases between. This CDR3 has 11 residues. CDR3 sequence (DNA): TGCAGCGTCCATGTAGTCCACGAGCAGTACTTC. Translation gives CSVHVVHEQYF.

This clonotype was detected a few times. The chain combines TRBV7-9 with TRBJ2-3, with a possible D match to TRBD1 (6 bases). This CDR3 spans 15 amino acids. Germline CDR1 reads SEHNR; CDR2 reads FQNEAQ (reference sequence). Trimming removed 3 bases at V and 2 bases at J, with 12 bases between. The CDR3 DNA is TGTGCCAGCAGCTTTGACAGGCGCTCCACAGATACGCAGTATTTT. Protein sequence: CASSFDRRSTDTQYF. Full variable domain (remainder filled in from reference TRBV7-9 and TRBJ2-3): DTGVSQNPRHKITKRGQNVTFRCDPISEHNRLYWYRQTLGQGPEFLTYFQNEAQLEKSRLLSDRFSAERPKGSFSTLEIQRTEQGDSAMYLCASSFDRRSTDTQYFGPGTRLTVL.

This clonotype was counted a single time. V gene TRBV20-1 combines with J gene TRBJ2-3; D is unresolved. The CDR3 spans 16 residues. Trimming cost V 6 bases and J 0 bases, with 19 bases left between them. Germline CDR1 is DFQATT and CDR2 is SNEGSKA (reference sequence). This chain's CDR3 is CSASQWQPSSTDTQYF. CDR3 bases: TGCAGTGCCAGCCAGTGGCAGCCATCTAGCACAGATACGCAGTATTTT.

This clonotype was observed at least ten times. The V and J genes are TRBV7-9 and TRBJ2-5, with TRBD2 as a possible D gene (5 bases). Germline V gene lookup returns CDR1 SEHNR and CDR2 FQNEAQ (reference sequence). The CDR3 sequence is 13 residues long. Trimming cost V 6 bases and J 1 base, with 9 bases left between them. The CDR3 bases are TGTGCCAGCAGACTGACTACCCAAGAGACCCAGTACTTC. Amino acid sequence: CASRLTTQETQYF. Based on the CDR3 plus reference TRBV7-9 and TRBJ2-5, the full variable domain is DTGVSQNPRHKITKRGQNVTFRCDPISEHNRLYWYRQTLGQGPEFLTYFQNEAQLEKSRLLSDRFSAERPKGSFSTLEIQRTEQGDSAMYLCASRLTTQETQYFGPGTRLLVL.

Of note for this clonotype: A much larger clonotype is one base distant, so this may be a read error. The chain couples TRBV29-1 to TRBJ1-5, with no clear D. The germline gives CDR1 SQVTM, CDR2 ANQGSEA. The CDR3 sequence is 13 residues long. This CDR3 reads CSVEGTEGQPRHF. The CDR3 DNA reads TGCAGCGTTGAAGGCACGGAGGGTCAGCCCCGGCATTTT.

This clonotype has only a few counts. This rearrangement joins TRBV12-3 or TRBV12-4 to TRBJ2-3; a possible D gene is TRBD2 (6 bases). CDR3 length: 13 residues. V lost 4 bases to trimming and J lost 4 bases, with 9 bases between them. CDR3: CASSCGGADTQYF. CDR3 DNA sequence: TGTGCCAGCAGTTGTGGAGGGGCAGATACGCAGTATTTT.

The rearrangement joins TRBV20-1 to TRBJ2-5, with 10 bases aligning to TRBD2. CDR1 DFQATT and CDR2 SNEGSKA come from the germline V gene (reference sequence). The CDR3 spans 13 residues. V was clipped by 4 bases and J by 2 bases; unmatched bases: 1. The CDR3 region has the DNA TGCAGTGCTATAGCGGGGGGACAAGAGACCCAGTACTTC. This sequence encodes CSAIAGGQETQYF.

V usage is TRBV7-3 and J usage is TRBJ1-6; D unclear. Trimming took off 4 bases at V and 10 bases at J, with 17 bases between the two ends. The CDR3 sequence is 15 residues long. The germline V gene encodes CDR1 SGHTA and CDR2 FQGTGA. The CDR3 nucleotides read TGTGCCAGCAGCTCAGCCGCCTTCGGAGAATCACCCCTCCACTTT. Its translation: CASSSAAFGESPLHF. Together with reference TRBV7-3 and TRBJ1-6, the CDR3 gives the full variable domain: GAGVSQTPSNKVTEKGKYVELRCDPISGHTALYWYRQSLGQGPEFLIYFQGTGAADDSGLPNDRFFAVRPEGSVSTLKIQRTERGDSAVYLCASSSAAFGESPLHFGNGTRLTVT.

The J gene is TRBJ1-1, the V gene TRBV27; D may be TRBD1 (5 bases). Trimming cost V 8 bases and J 1 base, with 20 bases left between them. The CDR3 consists of 16 residues. Germline V gives CDR1 MNHEY, CDR2 SMNVEV (reference sequence). The CDR3 nucleotides are TGTGCCAGCGCGTACCGGGACCGCTCTGGGAACACTGAAGCTTTCTTT. This sequence encodes CASAYRDRSGNTEAFF.

The chain uses TRBV9 and TRBJ2-2; 10 bases align to TRBD2. The CDR3 is 16 residues long. After removal of 3 bases from V and 1 base from J, the junction contained 3 bases not matched to a gene. The germline CDR1 and CDR2 sequences are SGDLS and YYNGEE. The CDR3 spells CASSDRTSGNTGELFF. CDR3 bases: TGTGCCAGCAGCGATCGGACTAGCGGGAACACCGGGGAGCTGTTTTTT.

The chain links TRBV11-2 to TRBJ2-2, with 7 bases matching TRBD1. CDR3 length: 15 amino acids. Per germline, CDR1 SGHAT and CDR2 FQNNGV. Trimming removed 5 bases from V and 1 base from J; junction bases left unmatched: 4. The CDR3: CASSLRDRNTGELFF. The CDR3, as DNA: TGTGCCAGCAGCCTCCGGGACAGGAACACCGGGGAGCTGTTTTTT.

The chain recombines TRBV5-1 with TRBJ1-5; D not resolved. The CDR3 totals 14 residues. The germline V gene has CDR1 SGHRS and CDR2 YFSETQ. V lost 1 base to trimming and J lost 6 bases, with 11 bases between them. The DNA of the CDR3 is TGCGCCAGCAGCTTGTCTTCGGGAGCTCAGCCCCAGCATTTT. Amino acids: CASSLSSGAQPQHF.

At least ten counts were recorded for this clonotype. This chain links TRBV7-9 with TRBJ2-3; D possibly uses TRBD1 or TRBD2 (5 bases each). V lost 7 bases to trimming and J lost 1 base, with 9 bases between them. This CDR3 has 13 amino acids. Germline V gene lookup returns CDR1 SEHNR and CDR2 FQNEAQ (reference sequence). The CDR3 sequence: CASNRGGTDTQYF. For the CDR3, the DNA is TGTGCCAGCAACCGAGGGGGCACAGATACGCAGTATTTT.

The rearrangement links TRBV3-1 to TRBJ2-5, with a tentative D call TRBD1 (6 bases). The J call could be wrong; TRBJ2-7 is a better fit for the DNA end. Germline CDR1 and CDR2: LGHDT and YNNKEL (reference sequence). The CDR3 length is 13 residues. This CDR3 reads CASSRASGAEQYF. Written as DNA, the CDR3 is TGTGCCAGCAGCCGAGCCTCAGGGGCCGAGCAGTACTTC.

V and J are TRBV5-1 and TRBJ1-4, with 7 bases that match TRBD1. Per the germline V gene, CDR1 is SGHRS and CDR2 is YFSETQ. V shed 6 bases and J 3 bases; nucleotides not matched to a gene: 5. The CDR3 contains 14 residues. CDR3 region: CASNRGKSNEKLFF. The CDR3 region has the DNA TGCGCCAGCAACAGGGGAAAATCTAATGAAAAACTGTTTTTT.